The following is a T cell receptor beta chain sequence with its context. A few counts support this clonotype. Its cognate antigen has yet to be identified. Nothing much larger sits one base from this clone, and base qualities are not available. The data derive from a study of T-cell reconstitution after alpha-beta-depleted transplantation in children (dated by TCRdb to 2016 to 2017). Some background on the complete study: Using TCR repertoire profiling, the study quantitatively followed how T-cell immune reconstitution unfolded in children after TCRalphabeta/CD19-depleted allogeneic hematopoietic cell transplantation.

Clipping removes 4 bases from V and 7 bases from J, with 8 as the unmatched junction base count. The CDR3, from cysteine to phenylalanine, totals 14 residues. Solely the CDR3 DNA is kept, with 42 bases framed from the first base. The germline V gene provides CDR1 SGHRS and CDR2 YFSETQ. The meaning of the sample's treatment or condition label: allogeneic hematopoietic cell transplantation with graft depleted of TCRalphabeta T cells and CD19 B cells. The transplant recipients were children given TCRalphabeta/CD19-depleted allogeneic hematopoietic cell grafts. Library construction relied on PCR. Sequencing was carried out with an Illumina HiSeq 2500. TCR library preparation used molecular barcoding, with unique molecular identifiers applied to normalize quantification of the TCRbeta repertoire. TCRdb handled the public reads itself, with Q25 trimming in fastp and clone calling in MiXCR, and kept productive beta chains. Merged by CDR3 protein, the rows form single entries marked with the most common genes and DNA. The sample includes about a million distinct CDR3 sequences, with about 29% observed a single time. The top ten hold more than 25% of the sample.

General conclusions and limits of the study: Apparently early alphabetaT-cell count recovery about two months after transplant reportedly relied on only several hundred rapidly expanded clones derived from non-depleted graft cells. Hyperexpanded clone frequencies declined over subsequent months; after one year, T-cell counts and TCRbeta diversity were mostly attributed to newly produced T cells. The high TCRbeta diversity at day 60 in some patients was ascribed to recipient T cells and intrathymic progenitors that had survived conditioning.

Recombination joined TRBV5-1 with TRBJ1-1; a stretch of 9 junction bases matches TRBD1. The TCR sequence derives from a boy under three years old who had a stem cell transplant for SCID, so the T cells may come from the graft donor. Sequencing was performed on PBMCs, mostly from graft donor cells, taken 360 days after TCRalphabeta/CD19-depleted stem cell transplant. The CDR3 loop reads CASSGDREGFEAFF. The nucleotides read TGCGCCAGCAGCGGGGACAGGGAAGGATTTGAAGCTTTCTTT.